These 3 T cell receptor beta chains originate from one sample sequenced in a study of identical twins. Via MiXCR, TCRdb re-called the 5' RACE reads, giving one row per CDR3 protein. The sample carries a few hundred thousand distinct CDR3 sequences, over 8.5% recorded once. This sample also belongs to another study, concerning yellow fever vaccine responses in identical twins.

Sequences were obtained from PBMCs. Every receptor here comes from a woman between 18 and 29 years old in good health.

This clonotype has a handful of counts. One end of the junction does not line up with germline, which may come from a read error. This CDR3 is CASSNTAGGTNNEQFF. DNA for the CDR3: TGTGCTAGCAGCAATACTGCGGGAGGGACCAACAATGAGCAGTTCTTC. This rearrangement joins TRBV7-7 to TRBJ2-1; 9 bases fit TRBD2. CDR3 length: 16 residues. The germline V gene has CDR1 SSHAT and CDR2 FNYEAQ (reference sequence).

The chain couples TRBV20-1 to TRBJ2-3; D is possibly TRBD2 (5 bases). The CDR3 spans 15 residues. V was cut by 0 bases and J by 4 bases, with 14 bases left in between. In germline, CDR1 is DFQATT, CDR2 SNEGSKA (reference sequence). The CDR3 DNA reads TGCAGTGCTAGAGATTCTACTAGTCTCTCAGATACGCAGTATTTT. Translation: CSARDSTSLSDTQYF.

The sample holds many counts of this clonotype. The J gene is TRBJ2-1, the V gene TRBV9; 8 bases are a match to TRBD1. After removal of 5 bases from V and 5 bases from J, the junction contained 12 bases not matched to a gene. CDR3 length equals 16 residues. Per germline, CDR1 SGDLS and CDR2 YYNGEE. The CDR3 DNA sequence: TGTGCCAGCAGTGGACAGGGAATCGTTAAGGACAATGAGCAGTTCTTC. The encoded protein is CASSGQGIVKDNEQFF.